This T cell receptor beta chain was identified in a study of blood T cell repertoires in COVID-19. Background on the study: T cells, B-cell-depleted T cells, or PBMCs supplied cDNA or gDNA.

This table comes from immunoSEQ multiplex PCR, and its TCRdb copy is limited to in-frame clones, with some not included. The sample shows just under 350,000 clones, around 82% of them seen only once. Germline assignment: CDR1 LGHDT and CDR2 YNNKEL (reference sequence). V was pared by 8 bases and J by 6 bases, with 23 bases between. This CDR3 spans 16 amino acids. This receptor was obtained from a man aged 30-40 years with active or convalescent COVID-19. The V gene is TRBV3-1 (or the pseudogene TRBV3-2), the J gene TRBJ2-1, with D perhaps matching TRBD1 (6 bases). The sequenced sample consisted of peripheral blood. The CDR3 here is CASRRLGHSERNEQFF. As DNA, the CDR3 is TGTGCCAGCCGAAGGCTGGGACATTCCGAGCGCAATGAGCAGTTCTTC.